A single sample is the source of the 22 T cell receptor beta chains below, sequenced in a study of blood T cells in healthy people across ages. The use of a sample-barcoded 5' primer and a J-beta primer mix characterized a second PCR of roughly 7 to 11 cycles. TCRdb reprocessed the 5' RACE reads with MiXCR, giving one entry per CDR3 protein. The table has some 1,000,000 distinct CDR3 sequences, approximately 25% seen once. In addition, the sample was reused for a study of T cells of mothers and their children.

Material: blood. The origin of the receptors is a girl aged 2 to 10 in good health.

The chain uses TRBV2 and TRBJ1-4; D is unclear. The V end was cut by 0 bases, the J end by 5 bases, with 10 bases between. This CDR3 comprises 15 residues. CDR1 is SNHLY, CDR2 FYNNEI, per germline. This chain's CDR3 is CASSEARRINEKLFF. The CDR3, as DNA: TGTGCCAGCAGTGAAGCGCGGAGGATCAATGAAAAACTGTTTTTT.

This chain connects TRBV7-6 to TRBJ2-5; perhaps TRBD2 as D (5 bases). Trimming shortened V by 2 bases and J by 3 bases, and 10 bases separated the two germline ends. CDR1 is SGHVS, CDR2 FNYEAQ, per germline. This CDR3 contains 14 residues. The CDR3 reads CASSLNLLEETQYF. CDR3 bases: TGTGCCAGCAGCTTAAATTTACTAGAAGAGACCCAGTACTTC. Drawing the rest from reference TRBV7-6 and TRBJ2-5, the complete variable domain is GAGVSQSPRYKVTKRGQDVALRCDPISGHVSLYWYRQALGQGPEFLTYFNYEAQQDKSGLPNDRFSAERPEGSISTLTIQRTEQRDSAMYRCASSLNLLEETQYFGPGTRLLVL.

This clonotype was detected a few times. This chain joins TRBV7-8 and TRBJ2-1; D may correspond to TRBD1 or TRBD2 (5 bases each). The length of the CDR3 is 16 residues. Germline V gives CDR1 SGHVS, CDR2 FQNEAQ. V was cut by 5 bases and J by 6 bases, with 20 bases left in between. CDR3 bases: TGTGCCAGCAGCATACGAGGGGCCTCCCCGTCCAATGAGCAGTTCTTC. This translates into CASSIRGASPSNEQFF.

This chain connects TRBV27 to TRBJ2-5, with D uncertain. CDR3 length equals 13 residues. V was cut by 5 bases and J by 5 bases, with 12 bases left in between. Germline V lookup: CDR1 MNHEY, CDR2 SMNVEV (reference sequence). The CDR3 reads CASSPTAWETQYF. The CDR3, as DNA: TGTGCCAGCAGTCCAACGGCGTGGGAGACCCAGTACTTC.

V is TRBV28 and J is TRBJ1-2; D is uncertain. Germline lookup yields CDR1 MDHEN and CDR2 SYDVKM. CDR3 size: 16 residues. With 6 bases removed from V and 1 base from J, the gap between germline ends came to 18 bases. The CDR3 DNA reads TGTGCCAGCAGATCCCTACCCATTTCTGGTAACTATGGCTACACCTTC. Encoded protein: CASRSLPISGNYGYTF.

The gene calls are TRBV27 and TRBJ2-7; 9 bases agree with TRBD1. The CDR3 sequence is 14 residues long. CDR1 and CDR2 from the germline V gene are MNHEY and SMNVEV (reference sequence). V trimming: 1 base; J trimming: 5 bases; junction bases outside the gene matches: 3. CDR3 protein: CASSLYGTGNEQYF. CDR3 sequence (DNA): TGTGCCAGCAGTTTATACGGGACAGGGAACGAGCAGTACTTC.

This clonotype was recorded a few times. This rearrangement joins TRBV7-9 to TRBJ1-1, with no clear D. From germline, CDR1 is SEHNR and CDR2 FQNEAQ (reference sequence). Trimming cost V 5 bases and J 8 bases, with 15 bases left between them. The CDR3 runs to 13 residues. CDR3 sequence reads: CASSLTRSQEAFF. The CDR3 DNA sequence: TGTGCCAGCAGCCTAACCCGTAGCCAGGAAGCTTTCTTT.

The chain combines TRBV20-1 with TRBJ1-2; D not certain. The CDR3 loop spans 16 amino acids. In germline, CDR1 is DFQATT, CDR2 SNEGSKA (reference sequence). V lost 0 bases and J 5 bases, leaving 19 bases between the germline ends. The CDR3: CSARDDYRAEAYGYTF. The CDR3 nucleotides are TGCAGTGCTAGAGATGACTACCGGGCCGAGGCGTATGGCTACACCTTC.

The CDR3 loop is CASSLVSGGFQETQYF. The DNA of the CDR3 is TGTGCCAGCAGCTTAGTGAGCGGGGGTTTTCAAGAGACCCAGTACTTC. The chain couples TRBV7-2 to TRBJ2-5, with TRBD2 matching 8 bases. This CDR3 comprises 16 residues. V shed 1 base, J shed 2 bases, and the junction held 6 bases outside the gene matches. From germline, CDR1 is SGHTA and CDR2 FQGNSA.

The chain couples TRBV20-1 to TRBJ2-7; the D gene is possibly TRBD2 (6 bases). V lost 5 bases and J lost 4, with 24 bases in between. Per the germline V gene, CDR1 is DFQATT and CDR2 is SNEGSKA (reference sequence). The CDR3 totals 16 residues. The CDR3 is CSADLVRGISLYEQYF. The CDR3 DNA reads TGCAGTGCTGACCTCGTGCGGGGAATCTCTTTATACGAGCAGTACTTC.

This clonotype was counted a few times. This chain joins TRBV15 and TRBJ2-7, with 9 bases matching TRBD2. This CDR3 is built from 15 residues. Germline V lookup: CDR1 LNHNV, CDR2 YYDKDF (reference sequence). The trim removed 6 bases at V and 1 base at J, leaving 7 bases unmatched. Here the CDR3 reads CATSPSGEHSYEQYF. The CDR3 coding sequence is TGTGCCACCAGTCCTAGCGGGGAGCATTCCTACGAGCAGTACTTC.

This clonotype showed up just a few times. This sequence joins TRBV20-1 and TRBJ1-6, with D unresolved. Looked up from germline, CDR1 is DFQATT and CDR2 is SNEGSKA (reference sequence). The CDR3 totals 12 residues. CDR3 sequence (DNA): TGCAGCGCCGGCGAGCCTGGGTCACCCCTCCACTTT. It yields the protein CSAGEPGSPLHF.

The genes are TRBV5-1 and TRBJ2-5; the match to TRBD1 covers 7 bases. CDR3 length: 14 residues. Germline V gene sequence: CDR1 SGHRS, CDR2 YFSETQ. Losses at the gene ends were 0 bases for V and 11 bases for J; bases not matched to a gene: 10. In nucleotides, the CDR3 is TGCGCCAGCAGCTTGGACAGGGGTTTGTGGGAGCAGTACTTC. Translated, it gives CASSLDRGLWEQYF. Full variable domain (rest looked up from reference TRBV5-1 and TRBJ2-5): KAGVTQTPRYLIKTRGQQVTLSCSPISGHRSVSWYQQTPGQGLQFLFEYFSETQRNKGNFPGRFSGRQFSNSRSEMNVSTLELGDSALYLCASSLDRGLWEQYFGPGTRLLVL.

This clonotype was seen a few times. At one end, the junction sequence differs from germline, possibly due to a read error. V and J are TRBV2 and TRBJ1-1; D unclear. The CDR3 extends over 12 amino acids. Germline V gene data show CDR1 as SNHLY and CDR2 as FYNNEI. Written as DNA, the CDR3 is TGTGTCAGCAGTCCTTGGAACACTGAAGCTTTCTTT. This codes for CVSSPWNTEAFF. The full variable domain, in which reference TRBV2 and TRBJ1-1 provide the parts outside the CDR3, is EPEVTQTPSHQVTQMGQEVILRCVPISNHLYFYWYRQILGQKVEFLVSFYNNEISEKSEIFDDQFSVERPDGSNFTLKIRSTKLEDSAMYFCVSSPWNTEAFFGQGTRLTVV.

This clonotype was observed once. The chain couples TRBV7-2 to TRBJ2-7; no firm D call. V shed 4 bases and J shed 5 bases, with 15 bases lying between them. CDR3 length equals 14 residues. Germline assignment: CDR1 SGHTA and CDR2 FQGNSA. This CDR3 reads CASSWVGVRNEQYF. CDR3 DNA sequence: TGTGCCAGCAGCTGGGTTGGGGTGAGGAACGAGCAGTACTTC. Supplemented by reference TRBV7-2 and TRBJ2-7, the full variable domain reads GAGVSQSPSNKVTEKGKDVELRCDPISGHTALYWYRQSLGQGLEFLIYFQGNSAPDKSGLPSDRFSAERTGGSVSTLTIQRTQQEDSAVYLCASSWVGVRNEQYFGPGTRLTVT.

This clonotype was seen a few times. This chain links TRBV6-1 with TRBJ1-1; TRBD1 matches 9 bases. CDR1 and CDR2 from the germline V gene are MNHNS and SASEGT. The CDR3 totals 19 residues. The V gene end was trimmed by 6 bases and the J gene end by 4 bases; junction bases not matched to a gene: 21. The CDR3 region has the DNA TGTGCCAGCAGCACAATCCGGGACAGGGAGATTATTGGGGTCACTGAAGCTTTCTTT. The encoded protein is CASSTIRDREIIGVTEAFF.

V is TRBV7-9 and J is TRBJ1-4, with 7 nucleotides matching TRBD1. J was trimmed by 0 bases and V by 7 bases; bases with no gene match: 8. Germline V gene data show CDR1 as SEHNR and CDR2 as FQNEAQ (reference sequence). The CDR3 has 16 amino acids. The CDR3 coding sequence is TGTGCCAGCACCAGACAGGGTTTCACAACTAATGAAAAACTGTTTTTT. It codes for CASTRQGFTTNEKLFF.

This clonotype was observed a few times. J is TRBJ2-5 and V is TRBV3-1; D remains unclear. Germline CDR1 is LGHDT and CDR2 is YNNKEL (reference sequence). V was clipped by 4 bases and J by 14 bases, with 17 bases between them. The CDR3 consists of 12 residues. DNA for the CDR3: TGTGCCAGCAGCCGTCTTCCACCAATACTCTACTTC. Its protein product is CASSRLPPILYF.

The V gene is TRBV29-1, the J gene TRBJ2-4; a possible D gene is TRBD1 (6 bases). This CDR3 is 12 amino acids long. The V end lost 4 bases, the J end lost 6 bases, and 10 bases lay between the germline ends. CDR1 and CDR2 (germline): SQVTM, ANQGSEA. CDR3 residues: CSVGDNLNIQYF. In nucleotides, the CDR3 is TGCAGCGTTGGGGACAACCTAAACATTCAGTACTTC.

CDR3: CATGQGWGTSGSREQFF. The CDR3 coding sequence is TGTGCCACTGGTCAAGGATGGGGGACTAGCGGGAGCCGTGAGCAGTTCTTC. The chain has TRBV2 and TRBJ2-1; 14 bases align to TRBD2. This CDR3 region has 17 residues. Trimming removed 10 bases from V and 9 bases from J; junction bases left unmatched: 17. Looked up from germline, CDR1 is SNHLY and CDR2 is FYNNEI.

This clonotype has a handful of counts. This chain joins TRBV4-2 and TRBJ1-6, with a tentative D call TRBD1 (5 bases). V was clipped by 5 bases and J by 2 bases, with 10 bases between them. The CDR3 runs 15 residues. Germline values: CDR1 LGHNA, CDR2 YNFKEQ. In DNA form, the CDR3 reads TGTGCCAGCAGCAGCAGGGATACCTATAATTCACCCCTCCACTTT. It specifies CASSSRDTYNSPLHF.

This clonotype has a handful of counts. The chain couples TRBV10-3 to TRBJ2-5, with D tentatively TRBD1 or TRBD2 (5 bases each). The CDR3 length is 15 residues. Germline CDR1 ENHRY, CDR2 SYGVKD. V was trimmed by 6 bases and J by 5 bases, leaving 19 bases between them. The CDR3 DNA follows: TGTGCCATCAGGTCTCCAGAGGGGCTGGGGGAGACCCAGTACTTC. Translated, it gives CAIRSPEGLGETQYF.